The present T cell receptor (beta chain) was sequenced within a study of blood T cell repertoires in COVID-19. Study in general: T cells, B-cell-depleted T cells, or PBMCs provided the cDNA or gDNA that served as material.

Clones were read by immunoSEQ multiplex PCR, and TCRdb kept only the in-frame ones, dropping some. Of about 99,000 clones detected, about four fifths appear once; the ten largest clones hold 15% to 20%. The receptor was isolated from a woman aged 80 or over with active or convalescent COVID-19. The sample comprised peripheral blood.

CDR3 protein: CASSYPQRVSFYEQYF. CDR3 in DNA: TGTGCCAGCAGTTACCCGCAGAGGGTGTCTTTCTACGAGCAGTACTTC. This rearrangement joins TRBV6-6 to TRBJ2-7, with D perhaps matching TRBD2 (5 bases). Germline assignment: CDR1 MNHNY and CDR2 SVGAGI (reference sequence). The CDR3 loop spans 16 amino acids. Deletions cut 2 bases from V and 3 bases from J, with 17 bases between.